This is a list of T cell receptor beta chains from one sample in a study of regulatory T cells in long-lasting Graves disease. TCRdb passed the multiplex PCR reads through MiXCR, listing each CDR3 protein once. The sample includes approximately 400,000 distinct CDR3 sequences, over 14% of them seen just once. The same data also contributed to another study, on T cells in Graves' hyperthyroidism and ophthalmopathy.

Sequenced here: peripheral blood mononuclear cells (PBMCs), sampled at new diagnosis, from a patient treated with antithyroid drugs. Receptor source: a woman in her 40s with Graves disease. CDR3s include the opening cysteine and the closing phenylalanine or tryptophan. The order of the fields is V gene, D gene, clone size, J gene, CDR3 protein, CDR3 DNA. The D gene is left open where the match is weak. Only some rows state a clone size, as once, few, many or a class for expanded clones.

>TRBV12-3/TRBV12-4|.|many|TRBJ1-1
CASTPAGDTEAFF
TGTGCCAGCACCCCCGCGGGTGACACTGAAGCTTTCTTT
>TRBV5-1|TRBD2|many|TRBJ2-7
CASSLGGLVGLEQYF
TGCGCCAGCAGCTTGGGGGGACTAGTTGGGCTGGAGCAGTACTTC
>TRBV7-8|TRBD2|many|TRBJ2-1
CASRDRLAGVPDNEQFF
TGTGCCAGCAGGGATCGCCTAGCGGGAGTTCCGGACAATGAGCAGTTCTTC
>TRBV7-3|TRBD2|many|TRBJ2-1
CASSAGGPGHNEQFF
TGTGCCAGCAGTGCGGGAGGACCGGGGCACAATGAGCAGTTCTTC
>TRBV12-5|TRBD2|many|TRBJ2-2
CASGLTSWTGELFF
TGTGCTAGTGGTCTGACTAGCTGGACCGGGGAGCTGTTTTTT
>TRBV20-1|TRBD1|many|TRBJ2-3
CSARTGGGTDTQYF
TGCAGTGCTCGGACAGGGGGGGGCACAGATACGCAGTATTTT
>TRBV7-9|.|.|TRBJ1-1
CASSSTGGSGTEAFF
TGTGCCAGCAGCTCCACCGGGGGTAGTGGTACTGAAGCTTTCTTT
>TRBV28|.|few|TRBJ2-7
CASSSTIPYEQYF
TGTGCCAGCAGCTCTACGATACCCTACGAGCAGTACTTC
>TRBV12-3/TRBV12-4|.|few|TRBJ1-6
CASSFPGSPLHF
TGTGCCAGCAGTTTTCCGGGATCACCCCTCCACTTT
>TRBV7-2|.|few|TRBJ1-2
CASSFGAMKGYTF
TGTGCCAGCAGCTTTGGAGCCATGAAGGGCTACACCTTC
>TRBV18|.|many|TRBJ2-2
CASSPPSSWNTGELFF
TGTGCCAGCTCACCACCGTCTAGCTGGAACACCGGGGAGCTGTTTTTT
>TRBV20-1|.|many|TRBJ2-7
CSALLWASGGQYF
TGCAGTGCTTTACTCTGGGCCTCCGGTGGGCAGTACTTC
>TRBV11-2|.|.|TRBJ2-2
CASRRIDTSWNTGELFF
TGTGCCAGCAGGAGAATCGACACATCGTGGAACACCGGGGAGCTGTTTTTT
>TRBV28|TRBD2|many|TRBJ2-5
CASSLILASGRVQETQYF
TGTGCCAGCAGTTTAATTTTGGCGAGCGGGAGGGTACAAGAGACCCAGTACTTC
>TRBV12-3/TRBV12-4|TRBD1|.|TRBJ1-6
CAGSSPDRAPPTLHF
TGTGCCGGCAGCTCTCCGGACAGGGCTCCGCCAACCCTCCACTTT
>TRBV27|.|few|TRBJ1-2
CASSLSGGLNYGYTF
TGTGCCAGCAGTTTATCTGGGGGCTTGAACTATGGCTACACCTTC
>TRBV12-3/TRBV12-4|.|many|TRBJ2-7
CASSLLGLYEQYF
TGTGCCAGCAGTTTACTAGGCCTCTACGAGCAGTACTTC
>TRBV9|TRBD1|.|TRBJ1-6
CASSVGDRPNSPLHF
TGTGCCAGCAGCGTCGGGGACAGACCTAATTCACCCCTCCACTTT
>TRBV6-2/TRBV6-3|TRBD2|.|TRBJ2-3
CASSLRASSGSSDTQYF
TGTGCCAGCAGTCTCAGAGCGTCTAGCGGGAGCTCAGATACGCAGTATTTT
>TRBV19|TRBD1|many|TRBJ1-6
CASSINRGTGGSSPLHF
TGTGCCAGTAGTATCAATCGTGGGACAGGGGGTAGTTCACCCCTCCACTTT
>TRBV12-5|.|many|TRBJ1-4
CASGFRGRATTNEKLFF
TGTGCTAGTGGTTTTAGGGGTCGGGCAACAACTAATGAAAAACTGTTTTTT
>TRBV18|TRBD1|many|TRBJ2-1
CASSPLQGDEQFF
TGTGCCAGCTCACCTCTGCAGGGGGATGAGCAGTTCTTC
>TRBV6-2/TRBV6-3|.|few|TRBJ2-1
CASSPPWGRRGNEQFF
TGTGCCAGCAGTCCCCCTTGGGGGCGAAGGGGCAATGAGCAGTTCTTC
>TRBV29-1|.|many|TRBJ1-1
CSVGNIGTEAFF
TGCAGCGTAGGTAACATCGGCACTGAAGCTTTCTTT
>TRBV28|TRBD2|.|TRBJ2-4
CASRPGGRWGKNIQYF
TGTGCCAGCAGGCCGGGGGGGAGGTGGGGCAAAAACATTCAGTACTTC
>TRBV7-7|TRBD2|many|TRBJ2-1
CASSLAASGRNGEQFF
TGTGCTAGCAGCTTAGCGGCTAGCGGGAGAAATGGGGAGCAGTTCTTC
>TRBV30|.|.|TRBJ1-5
CAWRPGGAGNQPQHF
TGTGCCTGGCGCCCAGGAGGGGCAGGGAATCAGCCCCAGCATTTT
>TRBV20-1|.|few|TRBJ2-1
CSAWIRGEQFF
TGCAGTGCTTGGATACGAGGGGAGCAGTTCTTC
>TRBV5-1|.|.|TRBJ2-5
CASSLFRQETQYF
TGCGCCAGCAGCTTGTTCCGCCAAGAGACCCAGTACTTC
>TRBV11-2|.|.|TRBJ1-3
CASSKRPFSGGNTIYF
TGTGCCAGCAGCAAACGCCCTTTCTCGGGGGGAAACACCATATATTTT
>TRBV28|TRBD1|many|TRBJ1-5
CASSPHRGDQPQHF
TGTGCCAGCAGCCCCCACAGGGGTGATCAGCCCCAGCATTTT
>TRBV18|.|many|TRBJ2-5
CASSPRGFETQYF
TGTGCCAGCTCACCAAGGGGGTTTGAGACCCAGTACTTC
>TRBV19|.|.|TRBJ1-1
CASSRVRGEAFF
TGTGCCAGTAGTAGGGTCAGGGGCGAAGCTTTCTTT
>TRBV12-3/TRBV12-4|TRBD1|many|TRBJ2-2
CASTRTGAVGELFF
TGTGCCAGCACCCGGACAGGGGCGGTCGGGGAGCTGTTTTTT
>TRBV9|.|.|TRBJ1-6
CASSVGRPNSPLHF
TGTGCCAGCAGCGTCGGACGGCCAAATTCACCCCTCCACTTT
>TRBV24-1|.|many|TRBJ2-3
CATSDPRGERGTDTQYF
TGTGCCACCAGTGATCCCCGTGGGGAGAGAGGCACAGATACGCAGTATTTT
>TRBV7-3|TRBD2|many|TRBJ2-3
CASSLRASGRAEGVTDTQYF
TGTGCCAGCAGCTTAAGGGCTAGCGGGAGGGCCGAGGGGGTCACAGATACGCAGTATTTT
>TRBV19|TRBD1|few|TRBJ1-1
CASSPRGVLNTEAFF
TGTGCCAGTAGTCCCAGGGGGGTTCTGAACACTGAAGCTTTCTTT
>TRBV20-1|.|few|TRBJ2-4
CSAREVAKNIQYF
TGCAGTGCTAGAGAGGTAGCCAAAAACATTCAGTACTTC
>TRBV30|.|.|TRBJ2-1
CAWSVTSNEQFF
TGTGCCTGGAGTGTAACGTCTAATGAGCAGTTCTTC
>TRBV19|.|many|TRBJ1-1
CASSNYGGNTEAFF
TGTGCCAGTAGTAACTACGGGGGTAACACTGAAGCTTTCTTT
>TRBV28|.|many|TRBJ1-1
CASRQGRNTEAFF
TGTGCCAGCAGGCAGGGCCGGAACACTGAAGCTTTCTTT
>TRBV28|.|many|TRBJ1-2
CASRRPDRINWGYTF
TGTGCCAGCAGGAGGCCCGACAGGATCAACTGGGGCTACACCTTC
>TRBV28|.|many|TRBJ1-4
CASSDLGAKLFF
TGTGCCAGCAGTGACTTGGGAGCAAAACTGTTTTTT
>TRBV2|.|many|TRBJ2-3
CASTQEENTQYF
TGTGCCAGCACCCAGGAAGAGAATACGCAGTATTTT
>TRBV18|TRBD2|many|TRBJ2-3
CASSPVTSGRGDTQYF
TGTGCCAGCTCACCAGTGACTAGCGGGAGAGGAGATACGCAGTATTTT
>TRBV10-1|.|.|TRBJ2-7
CASSAHGSSYEQYF
TGCGCCAGCAGTGCCCATGGGAGCTCCTACGAGCAGTACTTC
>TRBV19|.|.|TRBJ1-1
CASRPTAGATEAFF
TGTGCCAGTAGACCGACAGCGGGGGCCACTGAAGCTTTCTTT
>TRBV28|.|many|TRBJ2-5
CASTRGTVETQYF
TGTGCCAGCACCCGAGGCACGGTAGAGACCCAGTACTTC
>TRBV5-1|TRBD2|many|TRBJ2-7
CASSPGLAGGPHEQYF
TGCGCCAGCAGCCCAGGACTAGCGGGAGGGCCGCACGAGCAGTACTTC
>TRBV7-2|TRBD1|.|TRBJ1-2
CASSLKAGGYYGYTF
TGTGCCAGCAGCTTAAAGGCAGGGGGCTACTATGGCTACACCTTC
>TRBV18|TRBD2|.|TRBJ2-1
CASSRELGRAFFDEQFF
TGTGCCAGCTCACGCGAACTCGGGAGGGCCTTTTTCGATGAGCAGTTCTTC
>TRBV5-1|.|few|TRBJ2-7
CASSTEGMGEQYF
TGCGCCAGCAGCACGGAGGGGATGGGCGAGCAGTACTTC
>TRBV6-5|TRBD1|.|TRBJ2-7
CASSFLQGGYEQYF
TGTGCCAGCAGTTTTTTACAGGGGGGCTACGAGCAGTACTTC
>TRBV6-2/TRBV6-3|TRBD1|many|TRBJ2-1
CASSYSGTGYEQFF
TGTGCCAGCAGTTACTCGGGGACAGGGTATGAGCAGTTCTTC